This passage covers 25 T cell receptor beta chains from one sample sequenced in a study of T cell repertoires in cytomegalovirus infection. TCRdb ran MiXCR on the reads and lists one entry per CDR3 protein. The sample includes fewer than 200,000 distinct CDR3 sequences, roughly a fifth of them seen just once. The sample comprised PBMCs. The receptors stem from a human donor in good health (CMV status not recorded). Some clones in this sample may be carry-over from other donors' samples.

This clonotype has at least ten counts. This chain uses TRBV19 with TRBJ2-1, with 7 positions matching TRBD2. After removal of 5 bases from V and 0 bases from J, the junction contained 10 bases not matched to a gene. CDR1 and CDR2 (germline): LNHDA, SQIVND (reference sequence). This CDR3 has 17 amino acids. CDR3 nucleotides: TGTGCCAGTAGTGTCCCTAGCGGCTCTAGCTCCTACAATGAGCAGTTCTTC. This encodes CASSVPSGSSSYNEQFF.

This clonotype was counted a few times. The CDR3 DNA is TGCAGCGTATTACAGGTTCGCTCCTACAATGAGCAGTTCTTC. Translated, it gives CSVLQVRSYNEQFF. The chain links TRBV29-1 to TRBJ2-1; maybe TRBD1 (5 bases). CDR1 and CDR2 from the germline V gene are SQVTM and ANQGSEA. The CDR3 sequence is 14 residues long. Trimming left V 6 bases short and J 0 bases short, with 12 bases between.

In this sample, this clonotype turned up a few times. This sequence joins TRBV20-1 and TRBJ2-7, with TRBD1 matching 8 bases. Looked up from germline, CDR1 is DFQATT and CDR2 is SNEGSKA (reference sequence). The trim removed 2 bases at V and 2 bases at J, leaving 5 bases unmatched. The CDR3 consists of 14 residues. CDR3 DNA: TGCAGTGCTAGACGGACAGGGATGGCCTACGAGCAGTACTTC. It codes for CSARRTGMAYEQYF.

The chain joins TRBV6-5 to TRBJ1-2; tentative D call: TRBD1 (6 bases). There are 12 residues in the CDR3. Looked up from germline, CDR1 is MNHEY and CDR2 is SVGAGI. V dropped 4 bases and J dropped 8 bases, with 11 bases sitting between them. This CDR3 is CASSSPGVGYTF. The CDR3 nucleotides are TGTGCCAGCAGTTCACCAGGGGTCGGCTACACCTTC.

This clonotype was detected ten times or more. V gene TRBV7-2 combines with J gene TRBJ1-2; tentative D call: TRBD1 (5 bases). The CDR3 is made up of 14 amino acids. V shed 4 bases and J shed 4 bases, with 13 bases lying between them. Germline loops: CDR1 SGHTA, CDR2 FQGNSA. The CDR3 DNA follows: TGTGCCAGCAGCTCGATGAAGGGGTCCTATGGCTACACCTTC. As protein: CASSSMKGSYGYTF. The complete variable domain, with remaining parts taken from reference TRBV7-2 and TRBJ1-2, reads GAGVSQSPSNKVTEKGKDVELRCDPISGHTALYWYRQSLGQGLEFLIYFQGNSAPDKSGLPSDRFSAERTGGSVSTLTIQRTQQEDSAVYLCASSSMKGSYGYTFGSGTRLTVV.

The table lists this clonotype with many counts. The V gene is TRBV7-2, the J gene TRBJ1-1; a weak D match, TRBD1 (5 bases). Trimming shortened V by 5 bases and J by 1 base, and 14 bases separated the two germline ends. Germline CDR1 SGHTA, CDR2 FQGNSA. This CDR3 is built from 15 residues. In nucleotides, the CDR3 is TGTGCCAGCAGCCTTGGGGCCGGAAAGAACACTGAAGCTTTCTTT. Translated: CASSLGAGKNTEAFF.

Remarks on this clonotype: A much bigger clone sits one base away, suggesting this may be a read error. This rearrangement joins TRBV7-9 to TRBJ1-1; weak D call: TRBD1 (5 bases). This CDR3 has 17 amino acids. Germline loops: CDR1 SEHNR, CDR2 FQNEAQ (reference sequence). Between the trimmed V and J ends, which lost 2 bases and 0 bases, there was a span of 16 bases. The CDR3 nucleotides are TGTGCCAGCAGCTTAACGTCCGGGGCCAACATGAACACTGAAGCTTTCTTT. It encodes CASSLTSGANMNTEAFF. The whole variable domain, remainder taken from reference TRBV7-9 and TRBJ1-1, is DTGVSQNPRHKITKRGQNVTFRCDPISEHNRLYWYRQTLGQGPEFLTYFQNEAQLEKSRLLSDRFSAERPKGSFSTLEIQRTEQGDSAMYLCASSLTSGANMNTEAFFGQGTRLTVV.

The chain links TRBV6-5 to TRBJ2-7, with a tentative D call TRBD2 (6 bases). The V gene lost 7 bases and the J gene lost 0 bases, with 19 bases spanning the gap. CDR3 size: 16 residues. The germline CDR1 and CDR2 sequences are MNHEY and SVGAGI. The CDR3 sequence is CASTDPGTGSSYEQYF. The CDR3 nucleotides are TGTGCCAGCACAGACCCCGGGACTGGGAGCTCCTACGAGCAGTACTTC.

This clonotype was detected a few times. The rearrangement links TRBV14 to TRBJ2-7; 15 bases are a match to TRBD2. J lost 5 bases, V lost 4 bases, and 6 bases had no gene match. The CDR3 extends over 16 amino acids. Germline lookup yields CDR1 SGHDN and CDR2 FVKESK. The CDR3 loop reads CASSPGLAGGFDEQYF. Here the CDR3 DNA reads TGTGCCAGCAGCCCCGGACTAGCGGGAGGGTTCGACGAGCAGTACTTC.

This clonotype was seen only a few times. The rearrangement links TRBV6-5 to TRBJ2-3, with 10 positions matching TRBD2. The CDR3 extends over 14 amino acids. Germline V gene sequence: CDR1 MNHEY, CDR2 SVGAGI. The V and J ends lost 5 bases and 4 bases, in that order; junction bases with no gene match: 3. Here the CDR3 reads CASSPSGSSDTQYF. CDR3 bases: TGTGCCAGCAGTCCTAGCGGGAGTTCAGATACGCAGTATTTT.

This clonotype has only a few counts. The chain combines TRBV7-3 with TRBJ2-3; D is unresolved. CDR1 is SGHTA and CDR2 is FQGTGA in the germline V gene. V was trimmed by 2 bases and J by 2 bases, leaving 8 bases between them. This CDR3 region has 14 residues. The CDR3 DNA sequence: TGTGCCAGCAGCTTATCCAGTTTCACAGATACGCAGTATTTT. This translates into CASSLSSFTDTQYF.

The chain uses TRBV29-1 and TRBJ1-2; TRBD1 might be the D (6 bases). Trimming removed 7 bases at V and 4 bases at J, with 25 bases between. The CDR3 totals 16 residues. Germline CDR1 is SQVTM and CDR2 is ANQGSEA. As DNA, the CDR3 is TGCAGCGCCGATGTCACAGGGATGGGGACTAGCTATGGCTACACCTTC. As protein: CSADVTGMGTSYGYTF. Supplemented by reference TRBV29-1 and TRBJ1-2, the full variable domain reads SAVISQKPSRDICQRGTSLTIQCQVDSQVTMMFWYRQQPGQSLTLIATANQGSEATYESGFVIDKFPISRPNLTFSTLTVSNMSPEDSSIYLCSADVTGMGTSYGYTFGSGTRLTVV.

The chain carries TRBV5-1 and TRBJ2-7; a possible D gene is TRBD1 (6 bases). From germline, CDR1 is SGHRS and CDR2 YFSETQ. The CDR3 runs 15 residues. Trimming took 0 bases from V and 3 from J, leaving 13 bases between them. The CDR3 coding sequence is TGCGCCAGCAGCTTGGCCCCAGGGGTGGACTACGAGCAGTACTTC. This codes for CASSLAPGVDYEQYF. Filled out from reference TRBV5-1 and TRBJ2-7, the complete variable domain reads KAGVTQTPRYLIKTRGQQVTLSCSPISGHRSVSWYQQTPGQGLQFLFEYFSETQRNKGNFPGRFSGRQFSNSRSEMNVSTLELGDSALYLCASSLAPGVDYEQYFGPGTRLTVT.

The rearrangement uses TRBV12-3 or TRBV12-4 and TRBJ2-7; 8 bases are shared with TRBD2. This CDR3 spans 12 amino acids. The ends lost 5 bases at V and 7 bases at J; junction bases unmatched: 4. Here the CDR3 reads CASSPREGEQYF. The DNA for the CDR3 is TGTGCCAGCAGTCCCCGGGAGGGAGAGCAGTACTTC.

This clonotype showed up just a few times. The CDR3 spells CASRNGTSGVYEQYF. CDR3 nucleotide sequence: TGCGCCAGCAGGAACGGGACTAGCGGGGTGTACGAGCAGTACTTC. This chain links TRBV5-1 with TRBJ2-7; 13 nucleotides agree with TRBD2. CDR1 SGHRS and CDR2 YFSETQ come from the germline V gene. CDR3 length: 15 residues. The V segment lost 5 bases and the J segment 4 bases; nucleotides outside the gene matches: 6.

V is TRBV30 and J is TRBJ1-1; 9 bases map to TRBD1. The CDR3 has 13 amino acids. With 2 bases clipped from V and 7 bases from J, the junction kept 5 bases outside the gene matches. The V gene's germline CDR1 is GTSNPN and CDR2 SVGIG (reference sequence). Here the CDR3 reads CAWSNRGQDEAFF. Written as DNA, the CDR3 is TGTGCCTGGAGTAACAGGGGGCAGGATGAAGCTTTCTTT.

This clonotype was recorded a few times. The chain recombines TRBV19 with TRBJ2-1, with 11 bases matching TRBD2. Per germline, CDR1 LNHDA and CDR2 SQIVND (reference sequence). After removal of 3 bases from V and 11 bases from J, the junction contained 21 bases not matched to a gene. The CDR3 covers 19 residues. This CDR3 is CASSMEANSGRAVFPKQFF. DNA of the CDR3: TGTGCCAGTAGTATGGAGGCCAATAGCGGGAGGGCCGTGTTTCCTAAGCAGTTCTTC.

About this clonotype: One junction end does not reproduce the germline sequence, and a read error may be involved. The rearrangement uses TRBV11-2 and TRBJ2-5, with unresolved D. Germline CDR1 reads SGHAT; CDR2 reads FQNNGV. The CDR3 spans 12 residues. DNA for the CDR3: TGTGCCAGCAGCTTAGACCAGGAGACCCAGTACTTC. Its protein product is CASSLDQETQYF. Variable domain in full (rest from reference TRBV11-2 and TRBJ2-5): EAGVAQSPRYKIIEKRQSVAFWCNPISGHATLYWYQQILGQGPKLLIQFQNNGVVDDSQLPKDRFSAERLKGVDSTLKIQPAKLEDSAVYLCASSLDQETQYFGPGTRLLVL.

In its sample, this clonotype was seen a few times. V and J are TRBV28 and TRBJ2-7; possibly TRBD1 for D (6 bases). The germline V gene has CDR1 MDHEN and CDR2 SYDVKM. V was trimmed by 3 bases and J by 1 base, leaving 16 bases between them. The CDR3 has 16 residues. CDR3 residues: CASSFSYTGRSYEQYF. In nucleotides, the CDR3 is TGTGCCAGCAGTTTCTCCTACACAGGGCGATCCTACGAGCAGTACTTC. The whole variable domain, remainder taken from reference TRBV28 and TRBJ2-7, is DVKVTQSSRYLVKRTGEKVFLECVQDMDHENMFWYRQDPGLGLRLIYFSYDVKMKEKGDIPEGYSVSREKKERFSLILESASTNQTSMYLCASSFSYTGRSYEQYFGPGTRLTVT.

The chain has TRBV20-1 and TRBJ2-5; D gene unclear. This CDR3 has 14 amino acids. Germline CDR1 and CDR2: DFQATT and SNEGSKA (reference sequence). Between the trimmed V and J ends, which lost 1 base and 3 bases, there was a span of 12 bases. CDR3 nucleotides: TGCAGTGCTAGAGTTGTGGGAATTGAAGAGACCCAGTACTTC. Encoded protein: CSARVVGIEETQYF.

The J gene is TRBJ1-2, the V gene TRBV2, with no clear D. There are 13 residues in the CDR3. Germline CDR1 reads SNHLY; CDR2 reads FYNNEI. V was trimmed by 7 bases and J by 0 bases, leaving 9 bases between them. The CDR3 reads CASIDETNYGYTF. The DNA for the CDR3 is TGTGCCAGCATAGACGAAACTAACTATGGCTACACCTTC.

The rearrangement joins TRBV7-6 to TRBJ1-1; D uncertain. Trimming left V 1 base short and J 0 bases short, with 12 bases between. Germline V CDR1 and CDR2: SGHVS, FNYEAQ. The CDR3 is made up of 16 amino acids. The CDR3 spells CASSLGQLRMNTEAFF. DNA for the CDR3: TGTGCCAGCAGCTTAGGACAACTAAGAATGAACACTGAAGCTTTCTTT.

As to this clonotype: Just one base apart from a much larger clone, this may be a read error. The J gene is TRBJ1-6, the V gene TRBV6-6; D unclear. V shed 2 bases and J shed 7 bases, with 15 bases lying between them. The CDR3 runs 16 residues. Germline V gene lookup returns CDR1 MNHNY and CDR2 SVGAGI (reference sequence). The CDR3, as DNA: TGTGCCAGCAGTTACGGCAGAATTACGGAGAATTCACCCCTCCACTTT. It is translated as CASSYGRITENSPLHF.

The V gene is TRBV5-4, the J gene TRBJ2-1; a weak D match, TRBD1 (5 bases). Trimming removed 4 bases from V and 4 bases from J, with 12 bases in between. Germline V gives CDR1 SGHNT, CDR2 YYREEE (reference sequence). The CDR3 extends over 14 amino acids. The CDR3 coding sequence is TGTGCCAGCAGCGCGGACAACACGTACAATGAGCAGTTCTTC. Protein sequence: CASSADNTYNEQFF.

A remark on this clonotype: A much larger clonotype is one base distant, so this may be a read error. V usage is TRBV7-2 and J usage is TRBJ1-5; 7 bases are shared with TRBD1. V lost 2 bases and J lost 7; bases outside the gene matches: 5. Germline V lookup: CDR1 SGHTA, CDR2 FQGNSA. This CDR3 comprises 14 residues. The CDR3 spells CASSLIRGRQPQHF. The CDR3 DNA reads TGTGCCAGCAGCTTAATCAGGGGGAGACAGCCCCAGCATTTT.